This T cell receptor (beta chain) was captured in a study of blood T cell repertoires in COVID-19 (dated by TCRdb to the early 2020s). Background for the entire study: Collaborator samples came from the United States, Italy and Spain and covered acute and convalescent phases of COVID-19. The prospective study material was composed of cDNA or gDNA derived from T cells, B-cell-depleted T cells, or PBMCs. Deeply sampled blood TCRbeta repertoires from subjects exposed to, actively infected with, or recovered from COVID-19 were included in the dataset. A freely available public database, intended as a resource for researchers studying the immune response to SARS-CoV-2, is where the repertoires were released. The samples were drawn from two sources: the first 160 participants of the ongoing ImmuneRACE study, and 1,000 to 1,500 subjects contributed by 6 global collaborators. The sample metadata nearly always contained a de-identified subject ID, COVID-19 status, age in years and sex. Where available, HLA class I and class II types were taken from metadata supplied by the sample provider and were not determined by assay-based typing. What the research found in general, with its limitations: The amount of clinical and demographic metadata varied by source and participant and was provided uncurated.

The immunoSEQ Assay, a bias-controlled multiplex PCR, was used to amplify TCRbeta CDR3 regions from genomic DNA. In the original analysis: The number of nucleated cells in each sample was estimated from the amplification of reference gene primers within the assay. To quantify the absolute abundance of each unique TCRbeta CDR3 rearrangement, sequence reads were collapsed and filtered. For each sample, productive Simpson clonality was calculated as the square root of Simpson's diversity index across productive rearrangements. This is the immuneACCESS table as TCRdb keeps it, with only in-frame sequences that have V and J called. A part of the clones is gone; compared with another copy, unresolved V genes explain less than half, and the rest is unexplained. D and trimming come from the DNA, and the V and J calls and clone size come from that table. Recorded for this sample are over 120,000 clones; more than 75% of them occurred a single time. Together, the top ten hold 4% to 5% of the sample.

Comment on this clone: What this receptor recognizes is not known. Base qualities were left out, and no much larger clone turns up one base away.

The CDR3 holds 16 amino acids from the cysteine to the phenylalanine. Only CDR3 DNA remains: 48 bases, in frame from the first base. V and J are truncated by 1 base and 2 bases respectively, leaving an intervening sequence of 12 bases. The germline V gene (reference sequence) supplies CDR1 LNHDA and CDR2 SQIVND. At one collaborating source in Seattle, patients were enrolled during active infection and were followed longitudinally through the course of disease. The collaborating institutions used their own protocols to collect whole blood in K2EDTA tubes. For TCRbeta analysis, collaborators shipped samples in one of three forms: frozen whole blood, isolated PBMCs, or DNA extracted from either of those sample types.

The receptor was isolated from a woman in her 70s with COVID-19, enrolled during active disease. Sequences were obtained from peripheral blood. The sequence links TRBV19 to TRBJ1-5; the D gene cannot be resolved reliably. DNA sequence: TGTGCCAGTAGTATAGGTCGGGGTAGGGGCAATCAGCCCCAGCATTTT. Translated, this is CASSIGRGRGNQPQHF. This CDR3, with the reference TRBV19 and TRBJ1-5 proteins standing in past its ends, gives the full variable domain DGGITQSPKYLFRKEGQNVTLSCEQNLNHDAMYWYRQDPGQGLRLIYYSQIVNDFQKGDIAEGYSVSREKKESFPLTVTSAQKNPTAFYLCASSIGRGRGNQPQHFGDGTRLSIL.